This T cell receptor beta chain was found in a study of cytomegalovirus exposure and HLA in healthy donors. This PCR relied on a set of 60 Vbeta primers and 13 Jbeta primers. Using immunoSEQ multiplex PCR, the repertoire was profiled, and TCRdb retains in-frame clones only, with some absent. The table lists 75,000 to 90,000 clones, around 81% of them singletons. Study-wide results and limits: A previous analysis found most TCR beta V segments productive roughly 87% or roughly 30% of the time.

As regards this clone: Antigen specificity is unknown.

Germline V gene sequence: CDR1 MNHEY, CDR2 SMNVEV (reference sequence). V was shortened by 1 base and J by 5 bases, with 9 bases between the two germline ends. The CDR3 extends over 13 amino acids. The chain joins TRBV27 to TRBJ2-7; D uncertain. This clonotype was obtained from a male donor in good health and CMV-seropositive. Sequenced input: PBMCs. The CDR3 DNA sequence: TGTGCCAGCAGTTTATTCATTACGGACGAGCAGTACTTC. It encodes CASSLFITDEQYF.